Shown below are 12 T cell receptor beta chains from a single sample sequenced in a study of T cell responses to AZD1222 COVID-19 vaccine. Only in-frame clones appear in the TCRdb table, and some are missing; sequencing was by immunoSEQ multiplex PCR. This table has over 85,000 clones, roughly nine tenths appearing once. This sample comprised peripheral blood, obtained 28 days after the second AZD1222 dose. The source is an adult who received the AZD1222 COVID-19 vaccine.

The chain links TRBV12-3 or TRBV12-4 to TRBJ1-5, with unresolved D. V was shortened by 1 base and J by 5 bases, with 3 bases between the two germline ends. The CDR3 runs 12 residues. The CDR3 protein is CASSLGDQPQHF. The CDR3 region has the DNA TGTGCCAGCAGTTTAGGGGATCAGCCCCAGCATTTT.

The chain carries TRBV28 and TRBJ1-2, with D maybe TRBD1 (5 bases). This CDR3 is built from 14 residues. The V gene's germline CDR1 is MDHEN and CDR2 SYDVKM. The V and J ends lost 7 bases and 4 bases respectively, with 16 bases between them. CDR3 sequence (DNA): TGTGCCAGCAATCCGCCTGGCGGGGGCTATGGCTACACCTTC. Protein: CASNPPGGGYGYTF.

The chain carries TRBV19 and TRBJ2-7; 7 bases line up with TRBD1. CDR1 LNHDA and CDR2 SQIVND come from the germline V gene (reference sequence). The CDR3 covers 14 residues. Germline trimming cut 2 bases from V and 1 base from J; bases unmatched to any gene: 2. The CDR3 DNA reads TGTGCCAGTAGTATACGGGACAGTTCCTACGAGCAGTACTTC. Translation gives CASSIRDSSYEQYF.

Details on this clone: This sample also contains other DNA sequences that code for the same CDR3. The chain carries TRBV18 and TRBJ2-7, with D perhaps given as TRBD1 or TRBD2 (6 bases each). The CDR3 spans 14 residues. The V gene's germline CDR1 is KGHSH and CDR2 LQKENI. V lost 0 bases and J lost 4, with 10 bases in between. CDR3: CASSPPTGRYEQYF. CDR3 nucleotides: TGTGCCAGCTCACCACCCACAGGGAGGTACGAGCAGTACTTC.

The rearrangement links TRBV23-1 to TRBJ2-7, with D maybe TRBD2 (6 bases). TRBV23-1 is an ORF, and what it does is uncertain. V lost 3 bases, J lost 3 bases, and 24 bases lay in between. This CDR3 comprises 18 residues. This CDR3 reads CASSQWNFLTRGYYEQYV. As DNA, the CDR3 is TGCGCCAGCAGTCAGTGGAATTTTCTGACCCGGGGGTACTACGAGCAGTACGTC.

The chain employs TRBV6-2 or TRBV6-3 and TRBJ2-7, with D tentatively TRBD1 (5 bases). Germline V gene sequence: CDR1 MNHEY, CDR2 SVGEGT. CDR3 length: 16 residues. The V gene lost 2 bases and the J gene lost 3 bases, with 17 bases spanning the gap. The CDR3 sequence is CASSYGAGYRGYEQYF. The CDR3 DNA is TGTGCCAGCAGTTACGGGGCAGGTTACAGAGGCTACGAGCAGTACTTC.

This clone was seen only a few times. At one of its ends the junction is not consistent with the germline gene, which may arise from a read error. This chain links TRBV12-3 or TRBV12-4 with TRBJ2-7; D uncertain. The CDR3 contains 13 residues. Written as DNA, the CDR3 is TGTGCCAGCAGGTTAGGGTCGATCTACGAGCAGTACTTC. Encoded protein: CASRLGSIYEQYF.

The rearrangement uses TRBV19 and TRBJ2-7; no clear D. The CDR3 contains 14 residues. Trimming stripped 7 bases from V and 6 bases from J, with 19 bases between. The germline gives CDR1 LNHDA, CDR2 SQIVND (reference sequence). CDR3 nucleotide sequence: TGTGCCAGTACCCCAACATCCTTCCTAGGCGAGCAGTACTTC. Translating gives CASTPTSFLGEQYF. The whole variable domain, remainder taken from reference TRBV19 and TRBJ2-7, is DGGITQSPKYLFRKEGQNVTLSCEQNLNHDAMYWYRQDPGQGLRLIYYSQIVNDFQKGDIAEGYSVSREKKESFPLTVTSAQKNPTAFYLCASTPTSFLGEQYFGPGTRLTVT.

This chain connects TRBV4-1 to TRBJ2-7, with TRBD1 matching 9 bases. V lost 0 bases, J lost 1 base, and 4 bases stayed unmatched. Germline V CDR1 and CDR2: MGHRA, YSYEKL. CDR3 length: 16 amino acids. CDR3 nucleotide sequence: TGCGCCAGCAGCCAAGATCTTGGGACAGGGTCCTACGAGCAGTACTTC. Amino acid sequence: CASSQDLGTGSYEQYF.

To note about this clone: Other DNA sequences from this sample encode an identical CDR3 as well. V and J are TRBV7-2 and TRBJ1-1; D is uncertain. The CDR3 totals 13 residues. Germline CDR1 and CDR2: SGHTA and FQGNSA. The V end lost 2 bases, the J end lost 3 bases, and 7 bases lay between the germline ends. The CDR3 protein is CASSLSRDTEAFF. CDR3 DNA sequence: TGTGCCAGCAGCTTATCCAGAGACACTGAAGCTTTCTTT.

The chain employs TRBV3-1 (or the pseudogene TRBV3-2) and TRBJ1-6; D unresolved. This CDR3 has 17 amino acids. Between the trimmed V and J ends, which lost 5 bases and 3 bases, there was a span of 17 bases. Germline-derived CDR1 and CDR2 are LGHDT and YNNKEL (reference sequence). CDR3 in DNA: TGTGCCAGCAGCGAACGTTCGTCGGGAGGCTATAATTCACCCCTCCACTTT. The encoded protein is CASSERSSGGYNSPLHF.

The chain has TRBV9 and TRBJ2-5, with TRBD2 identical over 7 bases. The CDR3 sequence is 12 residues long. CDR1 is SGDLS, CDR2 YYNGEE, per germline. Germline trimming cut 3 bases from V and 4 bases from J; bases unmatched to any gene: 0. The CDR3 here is CASSGTRETQYF. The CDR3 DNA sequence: TGTGCCAGCAGCGGGACTAGAGAGACCCAGTACTTC.